This entry features one TCR beta chain sequence. Per the original methods: Scientists estimated how many nucleated cells there were by amplifying reference gene primers. The repertoire was sequenced with immunoSEQ multiplex PCR; TCRdb's copy has only in-frame clones and lacks some. For V, J and clone size, that table is used; D and trimming come from the DNA. Here the sample spans 250,000 to 300,000 clones, approximately 89% being singletons. The data derive from a study of blood T cell repertoires in COVID-19. Germline V gene lookup returns CDR1 MDHEN and CDR2 SYDVKM. The CDR3 runs to 12 residues. Between the trimmed V and J ends, which lost 1 base and 8 bases, there was a span of 6 bases.

The receptor comes from an older woman who had recovered from COVID-19. The sequenced sample was PBMCs or T cells enriched from blood (not recorded which). The chain combines TRBV28 with TRBJ2-1; D gene unclear. DNA for the CDR3: TGTGCCAGCAGTTTATACAACCATGAGCAGTTCTTC. Translating gives CASSLYNHEQFF.